Sequencing of this T cell receptor (beta chain) was carried out in a study of blood T cell repertoires in COVID-19. About the study: From the United States, Italy and Spain came samples of acute and convalescent COVID-19.

V gave up 2 bases and J gave up 8 bases, with 15 bases separating them. Germline V gives CDR1 MNHEY, CDR2 SVGAGI. The CDR3 totals 14 residues. Participants came from roughly 24 US areas, aged roughly 18 to 95 years. Cohort assignment relied on participant-reported clinical history. Two negative PCRs, clearance, or symptom resolution had been documented for recovered Cohort 3 donors. Generated by immunoSEQ multiplex PCR, the TCRdb table keeps only in-frame clones and is missing some. Of about 360,000 clones listed, over 75% are singletons. There are a few counts of this clone. Source material: PBMCs or T cells enriched from blood (not recorded which). The receptor was isolated from a man aged 25-40 years who had recovered from COVID-19. This chain links TRBV6-5 with TRBJ1-2; D possibly corresponds to TRBD1 (6 bases). In nucleotides, the CDR3 is TGTGCCAGCAGTTACGGAGCACAGGGCGCCGGCTACACCTTC. Protein sequence: CASSYGAQGAGYTF.